This T cell receptor (beta chain) was observed in a study of shared T cell receptors in the human thymus. The CDR3 spans 15 residues. Clones were read by immunoSEQ multiplex PCR, and TCRdb kept only the in-frame ones, dropping some. In the table there are some 720,000 clones, roughly 90% of which are singletons. Separately, the same data were catalogued under a study of human thymus T cells. From that report: Resected material from corrective heart surgery provided the thymus tissue analysed. Apparent bias marked the V and J gene usage of thymic and blood repertoires.

Sequencing was done on a sample of thymocytes. This TCR was sampled from a boy younger than two with a congenital heart defect. The chain has TRBV1 and TRBJ1-5. TRBV1 is shown as a pseudogene. As DNA, the CDR3 is TGCACCAGCAGCCATGGGTCCCGACGAGGACAGCCCCAGCATTTT. It is translated as CTSSHGSRRGQPQHF.